This T cell receptor beta chain was captured in a study of T cell repertoires in cytomegalovirus infection (dated by TCRdb to about 2019). For the study in its entirety: Recently identified HLA-C-restricted CMV epitopes, whose presentation resists viral immunomodulation, were targeted by peptide stimulations together with well-studied HLA-B-restricted epitopes. Donor HLA type was relevant to the analysis, because carriage of CMV infection together with the matching HLA type was indicated by public TCR beta signatures.

Results and caveats for the whole study, not just this receptor: The ex vivo response was dominated by HLA-C-restricted CMV-specific TCR beta clonotypes, and the single most frequent clonotype in two of eight donors was supplied by these HLA-C-restricted clonotypes. Cumulative frequency of public TCR beta family members discriminated carriers of CMV infection plus the relevant HLA type in this cohort and an independent 352-donor cohort.

Explained via the paper, the treatment or condition label denotes: in vitro stimulation with specific CMV peptide epitopes to enrich CMV-specific T cells. This sample was sequenced with an Illumina HiSeq 1500. TCRdb passed the public sequencing reads through fastp at Q25 and MiXCR, retaining productive beta sequences. Rows merge per CDR3 protein into single entries with the most common DNA and genes. The sample data list about 770,000 distinct CDR3 sequences, and 29% of these were observed just once. About an eighth of the sample is held by the ten biggest clonotypes. Details on this clonotype: Its antigen is not yet known. No much larger clonotype is one base removed from it; base qualities were not supplied.

Trimming costs V 4 bases and J 10 bases, and their ends lie 11 bases apart. Including the terminal cysteine and phenylalanine, the CDR3 comprises 11 residues. The read is trimmed to its CDR3 DNA, 33 bases read in frame from base 1. According to the germline V gene, CDR1 reads SGHTS and CDR2 reads YDEGEE. The TCR originated in a human donor in good health (CMV status not recorded). Some clones in this sample may be carry-over from other donors' samples. The sequences come from cultured CD8+ T cells from PBMCs, collected from culture after CMV antigen stimulation. This chain joins TRBV5-8 to TRBJ2-5; the D gene is perhaps TRBD2, on 5 matching bases. The DNA reads TGTGCCAGCAGCGCAGGACTGGGCCAGTACTTC. This codes for CASSAGLGQYF.